The 11 T cell receptor beta chains given below trace back to one sample, sequenced in a study of cytomegalovirus exposure and HLA in healthy donors. Amplification used 60 Vbeta primers and 13 Jbeta primers. Clones were sequenced by immunoSEQ multiplex PCR, and TCRdb holds only the in-frame ones, with some missing. The table lists some 110,000 clones, 55% to 65% of them singletons. The sample comprised PBMCs. These receptors were collected from a woman aged 30 to 39 in good health and CMV-seronegative.

The CDR3 sequence is CASSSWTVRYGYTF. The CDR3 DNA reads TGTGCCAGCAGCTCCTGGACAGTCCGCTATGGCTACACCTTC. V usage is TRBV7-6 and J usage is TRBJ1-2; D is possibly TRBD1 (6 bases). The CDR3 length is 14 residues. Trimming removed 4 bases from V and 4 bases from J, with 13 bases in between. The germline gives CDR1 SGHVS, CDR2 FNYEAQ.

This clone was counted a few times. The V and J genes are TRBV5-1 and TRBJ2-5; 10 bases map to TRBD2. Losses at the gene ends were 5 bases for V and 5 bases for J; bases not matched to a gene: 6. Germline CDR1 and CDR2: SGHRS and YFSETQ. The CDR3 sequence is 14 residues long. The CDR3 reads CASSSISGGETQYF. The CDR3 nucleotides are TGCGCCAGCAGTTCTATTAGCGGGGGGGAGACCCAGTACTTC.

The chain recombines TRBV9 with TRBJ2-7, with D possibly matching TRBD2 (5 bases). The ends were cut back, 0 bases at V and 7 bases at J, with 11 bases in the middle. Looked up from germline, CDR1 is SGDLS and CDR2 is YYNGEE. The CDR3 loop spans 13 amino acids. The CDR3 loop reads CASSVDGRAEQYF. The CDR3, as DNA: TGTGCCAGCAGCGTAGATGGGCGGGCGGAGCAGTACTTC. Drawing the rest from reference TRBV9 and TRBJ2-7, the complete variable domain is DSGVTQTPKHLITATGQRVTLRCSPRSGDLSVYWYQQSLDQGLQFLIQYYNGEERAKGNILERFSAQQFPDLHSELNLSSLELGDSALYFCASSVDGRAEQYFGPGTRLTVT.

The rearrangement uses TRBV21-1 and TRBJ1-1. TRBV21-1 is marked as a pseudogene. CDR3 size: 16 residues. The CDR3 protein is CASSKGYGVLGTEAFF. The CDR3 nucleotides read TGTGCCAGCAGCAAGGGGTACGGGGTATTGGGCACTGAAGCTTTCTTT.

The rearrangement links TRBV7-9 to TRBJ2-7, with TRBD2 as a possible D gene (6 bases). Trimming took 5 bases from V and 1 from J, leaving 12 bases between them. This CDR3 spans 14 amino acids. CDR1 is SEHNR and CDR2 is FQNEAQ in the germline V gene (reference sequence). CDR3 protein: CASSPAGRSYEQYF. In nucleotides, the CDR3 is TGTGCCAGCAGCCCAGCGGGCAGGTCCTACGAGCAGTACTTC.

This clone has just a few counts. The rearrangement uses TRBV18 and TRBJ2-1; TRBD2 agrees at 7 bases. Trimming removed 3 bases from V and 5 bases from J; junction bases left unmatched: 7. The CDR3 runs to 15 residues. Germline CDR1 reads KGHSH; CDR2 reads LQKENI. Here the CDR3 DNA reads TGTGCCAGCTCACCCCTCGTGGGGAGGGACAATGAGCAGTTCTTC. This codes for CASSPLVGRDNEQFF.

J is TRBJ1-1 and V is TRBV27, with D perhaps TRBD1 (6 bases). V was clipped by 1 base and J by 2 bases, with 11 bases between them. Germline CDR1 is MNHEY and CDR2 is SMNVEV (reference sequence). The CDR3 sequence is 15 residues long. The CDR3 DNA reads as TGTGCCAGCAGTTTATGGGCAGGGGAAAACACTGAAGCTTTCTTT. Translating it yields CASSLWAGENTEAFF.

The V call is TRBV19, the J call TRBJ1-1; D may be TRBD1 (6 bases). The CDR3 has 17 amino acids. Germline-derived CDR1 and CDR2 are LNHDA and SQIVND (reference sequence). V lost 7 bases, J lost 0 bases, and 21 bases lay in between. In DNA, the CDR3 is TGTGCCAGTACCCAAAACAGGGTCCTGATCATGAACACTGAAGCTTTCTTT. Translating it yields CASTQNRVLIMNTEAFF.

CDR3 nucleotides: TGTGCCAGCAGTTTATGGACAAGCACCCAGCATTTT. This gives the protein CASSLWTSTQHF. This chain uses TRBV28 with TRBJ1-5; D gene ambiguous. CDR3 length equals 12 residues. Between the trimmed V and J ends, which lost 0 bases and 11 bases, there was a span of 8 bases. Germline-derived CDR1 and CDR2 are MDHEN and SYDVKM.

As for this clone: Germline is not matched at one junction end, which may reflect a read error. The genes are TRBV7-9 and TRBJ1-5, with D possibly matching TRBD1 (6 bases). The CDR3 runs to 13 residues. CDR1 is SEHNR and CDR2 is FQNEAQ in the germline V gene (reference sequence). CDR3 protein: CSSSGQIDQPQHF. The DNA of the CDR3 is TGTTCCAGCAGCGGACAGATCGATCAGCCCCAGCATTTT.

The chain links TRBV11-2 to TRBJ2-5; maybe TRBD2 (5 bases). Trimming pared 1 base from V and 2 bases from J, leaving 17 bases between. The CDR3 is 17 amino acids. The V gene's germline CDR1 is SGHAT and CDR2 FQNNGV. The CDR3 reads CASSLGPQPGSQETQYF. CDR3 coding DNA: TGTGCCAGCAGCTTAGGTCCGCAGCCGGGGTCTCAAGAGACCCAGTACTTC.